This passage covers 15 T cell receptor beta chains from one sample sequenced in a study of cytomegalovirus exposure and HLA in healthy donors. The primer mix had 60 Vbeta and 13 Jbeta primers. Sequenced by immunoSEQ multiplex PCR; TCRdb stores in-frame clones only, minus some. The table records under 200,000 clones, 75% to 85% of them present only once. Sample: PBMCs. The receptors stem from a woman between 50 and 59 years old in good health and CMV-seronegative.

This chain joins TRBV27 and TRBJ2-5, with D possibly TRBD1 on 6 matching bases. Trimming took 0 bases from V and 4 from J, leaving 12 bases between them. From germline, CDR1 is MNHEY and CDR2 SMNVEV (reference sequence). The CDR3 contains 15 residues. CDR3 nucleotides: TGTGCCAGCAGTTTATCTCAGGGGTCAACAGAGACCCAGTACTTC. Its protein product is CASSLSQGSTETQYF.

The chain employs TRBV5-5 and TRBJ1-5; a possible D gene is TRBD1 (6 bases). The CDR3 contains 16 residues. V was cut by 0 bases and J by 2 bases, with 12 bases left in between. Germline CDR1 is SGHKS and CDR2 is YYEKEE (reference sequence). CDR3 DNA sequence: TGTGCCAGCAGCTTGGATGGGGGCGATCGCAATCAGCCCCAGCATTTT. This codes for CASSLDGGDRNQPQHF. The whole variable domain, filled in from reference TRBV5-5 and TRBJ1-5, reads DAGVTQSPTHLIKTRGQQVTLRCSPISGHKSVSWYQQVLGQGPQFIFQYYEKEERGRGNFPDRFSARQFPNYSSELNVNALLLGDSALYLCASSLDGGDRNQPQHFGDGTRLSIL.

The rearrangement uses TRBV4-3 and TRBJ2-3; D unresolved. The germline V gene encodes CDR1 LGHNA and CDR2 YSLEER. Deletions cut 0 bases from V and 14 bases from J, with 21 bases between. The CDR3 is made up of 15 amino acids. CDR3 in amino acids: CASSQDLVGLKRLYF. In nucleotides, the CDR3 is TGCGCCAGCAGCCAAGATCTCGTTGGGCTTAAAAGGTTGTATTTT.

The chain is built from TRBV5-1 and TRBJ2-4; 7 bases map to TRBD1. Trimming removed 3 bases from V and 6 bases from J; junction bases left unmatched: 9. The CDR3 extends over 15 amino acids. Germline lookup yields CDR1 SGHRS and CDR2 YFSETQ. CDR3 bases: TGCGCCAGCAGCTCTTCTACAGGGGACCTAAACATTCAGTACTTC. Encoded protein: CASSSSTGDLNIQYF.

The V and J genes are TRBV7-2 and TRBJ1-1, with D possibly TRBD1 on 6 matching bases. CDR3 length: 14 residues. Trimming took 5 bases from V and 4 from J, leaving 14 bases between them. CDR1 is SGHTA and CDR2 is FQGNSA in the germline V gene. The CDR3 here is CASSTNRARTEAFF. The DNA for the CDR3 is TGTGCCAGCAGCACGAACAGGGCACGCACTGAAGCTTTCTTT.

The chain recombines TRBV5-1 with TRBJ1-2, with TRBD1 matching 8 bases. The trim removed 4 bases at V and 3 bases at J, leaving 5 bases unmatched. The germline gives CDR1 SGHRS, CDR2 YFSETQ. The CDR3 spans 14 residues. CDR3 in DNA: TGCGCCAGCAGCCGGACAGGGTCGGACTATGGCTACACCTTC. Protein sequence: CASSRTGSDYGYTF. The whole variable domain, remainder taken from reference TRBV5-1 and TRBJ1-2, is KAGVTQTPRYLIKTRGQQVTLSCSPISGHRSVSWYQQTPGQGLQFLFEYFSETQRNKGNFPGRFSGRQFSNSRSEMNVSTLELGDSALYLCASSRTGSDYGYTFGSGTRLTVV.

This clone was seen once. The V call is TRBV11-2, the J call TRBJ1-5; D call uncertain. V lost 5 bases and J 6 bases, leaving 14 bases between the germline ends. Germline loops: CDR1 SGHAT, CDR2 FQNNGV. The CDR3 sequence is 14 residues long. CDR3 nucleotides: TGTGCCAGCAGCCCGATGAGGGCTACTCAGCCCCAGCATTTT. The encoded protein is CASSPMRATQPQHF.

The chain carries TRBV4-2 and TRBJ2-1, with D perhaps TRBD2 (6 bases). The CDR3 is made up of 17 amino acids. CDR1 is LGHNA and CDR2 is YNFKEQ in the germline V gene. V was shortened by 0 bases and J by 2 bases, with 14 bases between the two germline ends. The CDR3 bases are TGTGCCAGCAGCCAAGACGGGACTGGACTGGCCTACAATGAGCAGTTCTTC. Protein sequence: CASSQDGTGLAYNEQFF.

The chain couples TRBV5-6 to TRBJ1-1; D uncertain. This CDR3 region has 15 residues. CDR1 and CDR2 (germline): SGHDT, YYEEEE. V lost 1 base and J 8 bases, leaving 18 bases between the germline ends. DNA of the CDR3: TGTGCCAGCAGCTTGTCGGGCGGGTCAGCCAGCGAAGCTTTCTTT. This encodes CASSLSGGSASEAFF.

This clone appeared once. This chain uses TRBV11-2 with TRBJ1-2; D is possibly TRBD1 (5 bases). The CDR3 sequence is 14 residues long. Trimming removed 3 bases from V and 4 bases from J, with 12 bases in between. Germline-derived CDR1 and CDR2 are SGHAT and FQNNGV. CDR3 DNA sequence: TGTGCCAGCAGCTTGGTCAGGGAAGCCTATGGCTACACCTTC. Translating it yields CASSLVREAYGYTF.

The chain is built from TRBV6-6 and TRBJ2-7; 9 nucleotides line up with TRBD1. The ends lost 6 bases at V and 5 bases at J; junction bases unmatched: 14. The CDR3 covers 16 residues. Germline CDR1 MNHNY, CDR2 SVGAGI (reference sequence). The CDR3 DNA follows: TGTGCCAGCAGCGGGCCCATACAGGGGGCGCTGGACGAGCAGTACTTC. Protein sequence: CASSGPIQGALDEQYF.

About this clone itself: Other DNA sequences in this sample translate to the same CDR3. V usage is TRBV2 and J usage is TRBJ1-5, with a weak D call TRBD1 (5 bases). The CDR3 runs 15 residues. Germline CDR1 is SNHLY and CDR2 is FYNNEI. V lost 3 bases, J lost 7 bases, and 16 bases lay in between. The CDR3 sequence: CASSDSAGWTQPQHF. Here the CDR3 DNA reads TGTGCCAGCAGTGACTCGGCAGGGTGGACGCAGCCCCAGCATTTT.

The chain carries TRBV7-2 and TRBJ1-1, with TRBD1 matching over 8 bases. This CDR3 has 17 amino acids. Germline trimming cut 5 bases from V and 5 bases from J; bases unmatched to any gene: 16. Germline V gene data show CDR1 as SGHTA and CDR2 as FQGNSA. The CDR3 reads CASSPGQGRGRGTEAFF. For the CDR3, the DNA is TGTGCCAGCAGCCCCGGACAGGGTAGAGGTCGGGGGACTGAAGCTTTCTTT.

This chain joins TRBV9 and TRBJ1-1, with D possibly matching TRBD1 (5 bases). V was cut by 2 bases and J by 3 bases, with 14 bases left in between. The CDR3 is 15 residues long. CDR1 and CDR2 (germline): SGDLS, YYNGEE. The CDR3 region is CASSVRGGEDTEAFF. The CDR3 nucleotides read TGTGCCAGCAGCGTCCGGGGGGGGGAGGACACTGAAGCTTTCTTT.

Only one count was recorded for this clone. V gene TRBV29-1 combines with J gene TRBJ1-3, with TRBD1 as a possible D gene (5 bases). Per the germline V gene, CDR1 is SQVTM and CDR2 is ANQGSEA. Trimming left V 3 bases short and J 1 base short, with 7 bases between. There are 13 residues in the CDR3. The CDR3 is CSVDGGSGNTIYF. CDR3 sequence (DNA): TGCAGCGTTGACGGGGGATCTGGAAACACCATATATTTT.